This T cell receptor beta chain stems from a study of shared clonotypes between healthy human individuals. Study background: The people who gave samples were two women and a few men aged 18 to 49. Study findings and constraints: It was expected that sequencing depth would affect clonotype sharing among donors. Estimated clonotype richness was generally higher in naive than memory subsets.

This CDR3 comprises 17 residues. Germline CDR1 MDHEN, CDR2 SYDVKM. The V end lost 3 bases, the J end lost 2 bases, and 18 bases lay between the germline ends. Naive-designated CD8 cells lacked CD45RO, were positively enriched for CCR7, and omitted terminally differentiated effector memory CD45RA+ cells. Only in-frame clones appear in the TCRdb table, and some are missing; sequencing was by immunoSEQ multiplex PCR. The sample lists about 1,800,000 clones, over 85% occurring once. About this clone: Its specificity is not known.

The sample comprised naive CD8+ T cells sorted from blood. This receptor was identified in a man aged 18 to 29 in good health. The chain uses TRBV28 and TRBJ2-3; D is unclear. This CDR3 reads CASSFTGPESHTDTQYF. The CDR3 DNA reads TGTGCCAGCAGTTTTACCGGGCCCGAATCCCACACAGATACGCAGTATTTT. Complete variable domain (other parts from reference TRBV28 and TRBJ2-3): DVKVTQSSRYLVKRTGEKVFLECVQDMDHENMFWYRQDPGLGLRLIYFSYDVKMKEKGDIPEGYSVSREKKERFSLILESASTNQTSMYLCASSFTGPESHTDTQYFGPGTRLTVL.